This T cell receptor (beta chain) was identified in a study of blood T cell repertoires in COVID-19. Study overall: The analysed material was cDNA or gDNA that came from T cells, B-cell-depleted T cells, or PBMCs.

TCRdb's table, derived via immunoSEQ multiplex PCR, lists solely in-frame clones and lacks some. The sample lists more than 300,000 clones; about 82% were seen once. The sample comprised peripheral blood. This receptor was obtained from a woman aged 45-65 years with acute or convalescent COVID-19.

The CDR3 DNA reads TGCGCCAGCGGACTAGCCGGCGGGGAGACCCAGTACTTC. Protein sequence: CASGLAGGETQYF. J is TRBJ2-5 and V is TRBV5-1; 8 bases are a match to TRBD2. Germline assignment: CDR1 SGHRS and CDR2 YFSETQ. This CDR3 is 13 amino acids long. The ends lost 7 bases at V and 5 bases at J; junction bases unmatched: 7. The full variable domain, with the rest looked up from reference TRBV5-1 and TRBJ2-5, is KAGVTQTPRYLIKTRGQQVTLSCSPISGHRSVSWYQQTPGQGLQFLFEYFSETQRNKGNFPGRFSGRQFSNSRSEMNVSTLELGDSALYLCASGLAGGETQYFGPGTRLLVL.